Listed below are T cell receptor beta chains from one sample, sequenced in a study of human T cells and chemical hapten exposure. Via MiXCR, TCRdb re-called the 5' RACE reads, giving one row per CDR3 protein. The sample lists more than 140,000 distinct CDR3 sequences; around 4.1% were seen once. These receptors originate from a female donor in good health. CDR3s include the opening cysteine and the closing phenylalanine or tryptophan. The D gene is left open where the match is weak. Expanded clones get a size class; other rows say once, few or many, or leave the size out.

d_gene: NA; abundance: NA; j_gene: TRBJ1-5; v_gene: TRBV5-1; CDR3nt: TGCGCCAGCAGCTTGGACCAGGGTTCCAATCAGCCCCAGCATTTT; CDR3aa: CASSLDQGSNQPQHF
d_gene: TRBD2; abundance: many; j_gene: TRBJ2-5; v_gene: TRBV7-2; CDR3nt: TGTGCCAGCACCCCGGGAGCAGGACTAGCGGGGTACGAGACCCAGTACTTC; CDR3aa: CASTPGAGLAGYETQYF
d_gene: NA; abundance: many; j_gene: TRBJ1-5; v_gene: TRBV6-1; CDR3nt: TGTGCCAGCAGGACTCTGTCTCAGCCCCAGCATTTT; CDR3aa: CASRTLSQPQHF
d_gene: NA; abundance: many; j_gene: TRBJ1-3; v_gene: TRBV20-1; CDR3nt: TGCAGTGCTAGAATGGGCGGGGAGGGAAACACCATATATTTT; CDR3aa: CSARMGGEGNTIYF
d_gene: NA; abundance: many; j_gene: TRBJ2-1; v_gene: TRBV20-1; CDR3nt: TGCAGTGCTACAGGGGACTACCCCTACAATGAGCAGTTCTTC; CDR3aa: CSATGDYPYNEQFF
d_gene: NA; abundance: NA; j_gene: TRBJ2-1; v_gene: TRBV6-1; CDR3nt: TGTGCCAGCAGTGAACAAGGGGGAGTCTACAATGAGCAGTTCTTC; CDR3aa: CASSEQGGVYNEQFF
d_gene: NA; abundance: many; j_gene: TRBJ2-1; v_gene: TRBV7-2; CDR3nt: TGTGCCAGCTTAGTCGACACTTACAATGAGCAGTTCTTC; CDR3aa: CASLVDTYNEQFF
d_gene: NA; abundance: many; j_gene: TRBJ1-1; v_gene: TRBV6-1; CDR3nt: TGTGCCAGCAGTGTTGAGAGCGAACCTTCTGAAGCTTTCTTT; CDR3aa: CASSVESEPSEAFF
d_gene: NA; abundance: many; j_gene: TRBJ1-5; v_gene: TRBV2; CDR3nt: TGTGCCAGCAGGGGAGGGGAACAGGGCCGATTCTGGGGGATCAATCAGCCCCAGCATTTT; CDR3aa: CASRGGEQGRFWGINQPQHF
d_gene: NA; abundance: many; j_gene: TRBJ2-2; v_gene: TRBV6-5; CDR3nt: TGTGCCAGCAGGAAACCGGGACTCCGGACGGCCGGGGAGCTGTTTTTT; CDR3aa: CASRKPGLRTAGELFF
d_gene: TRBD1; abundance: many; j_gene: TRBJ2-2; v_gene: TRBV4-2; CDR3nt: TGTGCCAGCAGCCCTAGGACAGGTCTCGCGAACACCGGGGAGCTGTTTTTT; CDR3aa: CASSPRTGLANTGELFF
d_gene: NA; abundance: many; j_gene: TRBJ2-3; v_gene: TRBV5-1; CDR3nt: TGCGCCAGCAGCTTGGGATTGGGGGCCCAGCGCGCAGATACGCAGTATTTT; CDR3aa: CASSLGLGAQRADTQYF
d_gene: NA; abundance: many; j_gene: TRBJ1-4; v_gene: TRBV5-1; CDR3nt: TGCGCCAGCAGCCCGGCCCCTTTT; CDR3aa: CASSPAPF
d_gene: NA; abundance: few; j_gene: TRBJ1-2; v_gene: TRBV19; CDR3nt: TGTGCCAGTAGTCCAACAGGGAATGGCTACACCTTC; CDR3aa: CASSPTGNGYTF
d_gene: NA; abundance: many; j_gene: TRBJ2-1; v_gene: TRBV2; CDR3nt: TGTGCCAGCAGTAAGTCTAGGGGGACCCCGAATGAGCAGTTCTTC; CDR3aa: CASSKSRGTPNEQFF
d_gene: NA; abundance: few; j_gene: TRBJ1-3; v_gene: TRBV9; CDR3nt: TGTGCCAGCAGCGTGGACGTCGCAGGAAACACCATATATTTT; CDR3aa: CASSVDVAGNTIYF
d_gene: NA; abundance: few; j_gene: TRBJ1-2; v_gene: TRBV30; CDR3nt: TGTGCCTGGAGTGTACTAGTGTGGGGGGGAAACGATGGCTACACCTTC; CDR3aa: CAWSVLVWGGNDGYTF
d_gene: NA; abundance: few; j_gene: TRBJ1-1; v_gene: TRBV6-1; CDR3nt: TGTGCCAGCAGTGAAATGCCGATCACTGAAGCTTTCTTT; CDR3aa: CASSEMPITEAFF
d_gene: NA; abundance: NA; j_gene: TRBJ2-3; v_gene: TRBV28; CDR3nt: TGTGCCAGCAGTCCCTACTTGAGCACAGATACGCAGTATTTT; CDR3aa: CASSPYLSTDTQYF
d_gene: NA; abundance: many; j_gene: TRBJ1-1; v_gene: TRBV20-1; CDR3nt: TGCAGTGCCATCTCTAACACTGAAGCTTTCTTT; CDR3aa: CSAISNTEAFF
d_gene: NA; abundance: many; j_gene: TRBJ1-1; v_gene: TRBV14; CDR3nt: TGTGCCAGCAGCCAAGCTAGTTTGGGAACTGAAGCTTTCTTT; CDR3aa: CASSQASLGTEAFF
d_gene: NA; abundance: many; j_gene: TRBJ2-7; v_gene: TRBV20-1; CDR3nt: TGCAGTGCCAGGGACTGGGTGGTCTACGAGCAGTACTTC; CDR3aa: CSARDWVVYEQYF
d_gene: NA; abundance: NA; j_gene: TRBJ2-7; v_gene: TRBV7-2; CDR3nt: TGTGCCAGCAGCTTATATCCTAGCCGTACGAGTGAGCAGTACTTC; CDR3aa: CASSLYPSRTSEQYF
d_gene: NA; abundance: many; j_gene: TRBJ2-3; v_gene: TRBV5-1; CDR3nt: TGCGCCAGCAGCCGACGACTCTTCACAGATACGCAGTATTTT; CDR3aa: CASSRRLFTDTQYF
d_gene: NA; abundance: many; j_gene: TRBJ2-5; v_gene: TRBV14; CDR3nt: TGTGCCAGCAGCCAAGAAGGAAGCAGAGCCTTGAGACTTACAGAAGAGACCCAGTACTTC; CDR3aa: CASSQEGSRALRLTEETQYF
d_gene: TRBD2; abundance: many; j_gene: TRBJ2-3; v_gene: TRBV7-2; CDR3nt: TGTGCCAGCAGCATCACTAGCGGTACAGATACGCAGTATTTT; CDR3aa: CASSITSGTDTQYF
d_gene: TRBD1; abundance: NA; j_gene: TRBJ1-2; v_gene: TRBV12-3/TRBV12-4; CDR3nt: TGTGCCAGCAGACAGGGACAGGGGGCTACGAATGGCTACACCTTC; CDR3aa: CASRQGQGATNGYTF
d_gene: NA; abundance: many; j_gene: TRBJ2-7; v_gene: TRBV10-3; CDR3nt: TGTGCCATCAGTGAGTCGGGTCTCGGTTCCTACGAGCAGTACTTC; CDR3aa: CAISESGLGSYEQYF
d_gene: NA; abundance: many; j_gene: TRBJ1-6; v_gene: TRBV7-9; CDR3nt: TGTGCCACCCGGGAGGGAAATTCACCCCTCCACTTT; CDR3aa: CATREGNSPLHF
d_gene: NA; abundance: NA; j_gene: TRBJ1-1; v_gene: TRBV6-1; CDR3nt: TGTGCCAGCACCGTTGACACTTGGAGCACTGAAGCTTTCTTT; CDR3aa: CASTVDTWSTEAFF
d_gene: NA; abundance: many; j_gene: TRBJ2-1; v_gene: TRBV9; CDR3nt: TGTGCCAGCAGCGTATTGGACCCCCGTAGCCCCTACAATGAGCAGTTCTTC; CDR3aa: CASSVLDPRSPYNEQFF
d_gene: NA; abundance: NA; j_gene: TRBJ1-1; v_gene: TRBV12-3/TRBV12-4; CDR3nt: TGTACCAGCAGTTTGAAAGGAGACACTGAAGCTTTCTTT; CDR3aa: CTSSLKGDTEAFF
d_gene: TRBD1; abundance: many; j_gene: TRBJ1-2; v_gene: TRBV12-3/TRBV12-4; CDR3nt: TGTGCCAGCAGTTCGGAGGTAACAGGGGGTGACTATGGCTACACCTTC; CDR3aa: CASSSEVTGGDYGYTF
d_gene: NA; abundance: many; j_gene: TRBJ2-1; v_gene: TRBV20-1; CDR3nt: TGCAGTGCTAGAGCCCTCGACTTGCAAGGCAATGAGCAGTTCTTC; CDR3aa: CSARALDLQGNEQFF
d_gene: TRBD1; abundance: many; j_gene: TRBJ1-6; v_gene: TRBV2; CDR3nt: TGTGCCAGCACTCTACAGGGGTCCTCACCCCTCCACTTT; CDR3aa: CASTLQGSSPLHF
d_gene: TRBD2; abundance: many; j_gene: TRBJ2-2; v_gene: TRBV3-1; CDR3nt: TGTGCCAGCAGCCTAGCGGGGTTCGGCGGGGAGCTGTTTTTT; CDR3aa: CASSLAGFGGELFF
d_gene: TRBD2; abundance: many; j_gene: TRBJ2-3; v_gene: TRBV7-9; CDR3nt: TGTGCCAGCAGCTTTATCGCGGGGGATCGGCATGAAGATACGCAGTATTTT; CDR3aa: CASSFIAGDRHEDTQYF
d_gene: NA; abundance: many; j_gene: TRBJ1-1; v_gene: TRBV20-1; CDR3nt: TGCAGTGCTAGAGATCCCCAAAAGGGCACTGAAGCTTTCTTT; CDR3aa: CSARDPQKGTEAFF
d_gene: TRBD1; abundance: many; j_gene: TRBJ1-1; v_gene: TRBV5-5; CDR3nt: TGTGCCAGTACCGGGACAGGGAGGTTTCGGACTGAAGCTTTCTTT; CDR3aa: CASTGTGRFRTEAFF
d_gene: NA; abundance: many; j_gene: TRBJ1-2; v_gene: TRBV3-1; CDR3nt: TGTGCCAGCAGCCAAGATCTGCGCTATGGCTACACCTTC; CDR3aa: CASSQDLRYGYTF
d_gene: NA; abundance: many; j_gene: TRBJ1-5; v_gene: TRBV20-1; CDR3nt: TGCAGTGCTATTTCCAGGGTCCATCAGCCCCAGCATTTT; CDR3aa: CSAISRVHQPQHF
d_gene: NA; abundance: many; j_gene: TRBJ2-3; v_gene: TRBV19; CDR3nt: TGTGCCAGTAGTATTCTACGGGGTTGGAGCACAGATACGCAGTATTTT; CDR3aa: CASSILRGWSTDTQYF
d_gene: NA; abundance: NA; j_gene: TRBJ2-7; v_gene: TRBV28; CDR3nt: TGTGCCAGCAGTTACTCTCGGGCCGCGGGGGAGCAGTACTTC; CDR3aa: CASSYSRAAGEQYF
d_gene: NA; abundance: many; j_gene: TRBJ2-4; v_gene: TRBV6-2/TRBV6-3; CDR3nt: TGTGCCAGCAGTCGGGGACACTTCAGCTTAGCCAAAAACATTCAGTACTTC; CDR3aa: CASSRGHFSLAKNIQYF
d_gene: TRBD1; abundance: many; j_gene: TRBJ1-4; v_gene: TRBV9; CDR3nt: TGTGCCAGCAGCGTACGGACAGGGAAGGGGGACGCAACTAATGAAAAACTGTTTTTT; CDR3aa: CASSVRTGKGDATNEKLFF
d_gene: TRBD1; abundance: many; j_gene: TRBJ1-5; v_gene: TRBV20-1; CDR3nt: TGCAGTGCCCCAGGGGGCTCGTATCAGCCCCAGCATTTT; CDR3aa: CSAPGGSYQPQHF
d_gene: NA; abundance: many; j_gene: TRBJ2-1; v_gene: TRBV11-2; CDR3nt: TGTGCCAGCAGCTTAGATCAGGCGGGGTTCGGGGAGCAGTTCTTC; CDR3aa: CASSLDQAGFGEQFF
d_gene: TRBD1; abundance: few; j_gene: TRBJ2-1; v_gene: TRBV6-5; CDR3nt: TGTGCCAGCAGTAGACCGGGACAGGGAGGTAATGAGCAGTTCTTC; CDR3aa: CASSRPGQGGNEQFF
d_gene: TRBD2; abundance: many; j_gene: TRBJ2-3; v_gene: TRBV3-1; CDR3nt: TGTGCCAGCAGCCAAGCCCCTAGCGGGGGTAGCACAGATACGCAGTATTTT; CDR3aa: CASSQAPSGGSTDTQYF
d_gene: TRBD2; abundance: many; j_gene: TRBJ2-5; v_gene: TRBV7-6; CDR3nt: TGTGCCAGCAGCTTAGCCCCCCCGGGGGGCCAAGAGACCCAGTACTTC; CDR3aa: CASSLAPPGGQETQYF
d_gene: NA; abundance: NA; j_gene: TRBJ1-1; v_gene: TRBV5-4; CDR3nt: TGTGCCAGCAGCTTGGCCGGGGGGGCCCTAGGAGGTACTGAAGCTTTCTTT; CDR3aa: CASSLAGGALGGTEAFF
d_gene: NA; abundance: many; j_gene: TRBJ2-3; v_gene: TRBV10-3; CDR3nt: TGTGCCATCAGTGAGTCGAAGGGGAAGAGGAATAGGGGCACAGATACGCAGTATTTT; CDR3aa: CAISESKGKRNRGTDTQYF
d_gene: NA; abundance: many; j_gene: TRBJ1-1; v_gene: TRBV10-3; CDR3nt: TGTGCCATCAGTGAGAGGGGCGTCGACACTGAAGCTTTCTTT; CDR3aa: CAISERGVDTEAFF
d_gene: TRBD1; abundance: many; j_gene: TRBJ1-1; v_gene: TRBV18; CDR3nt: TGTGCCAGCTCACGGCAGGGGGCTACTGAAGCTTTCTTT; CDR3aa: CASSRQGATEAFF